Listed below are T cell receptor beta chains from one sample, sequenced in a study of T cell changes during pregnancy in multiple sclerosis. Assay used: immunoSEQ multiplex PCR; TCRdb lists only in-frame clones, some missing. Of about 110,000 clones in the sample, less than 95% are singletons; the top ten hold approximately 1.6%. The sequenced sample was peripheral blood, obtained after pregnancy. The receptor source for this set is a female donor with multiple sclerosis, enrolled in a pregnancy study. CDR3s include the opening cysteine and the closing phenylalanine or tryptophan. A D gene is named only where the DNA matches it firmly. Part of the rows lack a size; the others show once, few, many or a class for expanded clones.

size,D,J,V,CDR3,DNA
NA,NA,TRBJ1-1,TRBV7-2,CASTRGGEATEAFF,TGTGCCAGCACCCGAGGGGGGGAAGCCACTGAAGCTTTCTTT
NA,NA,TRBJ1-3,TRBV12-5,CAIHGVEGAGNTIYF,TGTGCTATCCATGGGGTGGAGGGCGCTGGAAACACCATATATTTT
NA,NA,TRBJ1-4,TRBV27,CASSPNSAINEKLFF,TGTGCCAGCAGTCCTAACTCTGCAATTAATGAAAAACTGTTTTTT
NA,TRBD2,TRBJ2-7,TRBV28,CASSFSGTRAYEQYF,TGTGCCAGCAGTTTCTCCGGGACTAGAGCCTACGAGCAGTACTTC
NA,NA,TRBJ1-1,TRBV27,CASSWTVNTEAFF,TGTGCCAGCAGTTGGACAGTTAACACTGAAGCTTTCTTT
NA,NA,TRBJ2-3,TRBV10-3,CAIGGVTDTQYF,TGTGCCATCGGCGGGGTAACAGATACGCAGTATTTT
NA,TRBD2,TRBJ2-5,TRBV5-1,CASSPGTIQETQYF,TGCGCCAGCAGCCCGGGGACTATCCAAGAGACCCAGTACTTC
NA,TRBD1,TRBJ2-1,TRBV5-1,CASSLGGGTGRDEQFF,TGCGCCAGCAGCTTGGGTGGGGGGACAGGGCGCGATGAGCAGTTCTTC
NA,NA,TRBJ1-6,TRBV4-1,CASSQDLLLSPLHF,TGCGCCAGCAGCCAAGACCTCCTCCTTTCACCCCTCCACTTT
NA,TRBD1,TRBJ2-7,TRBV15,CATSRDYGTGFDLRLGEQYF,TGTGCCACCAGCAGAGATTACGGGACAGGATTTGATCTGCGTTTGGGGGAGCAGTACTTC
NA,TRBD1,TRBJ1-5,TRBV19,CASRLYRGTQPQHF,TGTGCCAGTAGACTATACAGGGGCACCCAGCCCCAGCATTTT
NA,NA,TRBJ1-1,TRBV2,CASSTDRLGTEAFF,TGTGCCAGCAGTACAGACAGGTTGGGGACTGAAGCTTTCTTT
NA,TRBD2,TRBJ2-3,TRBV10-2,CASSETSGGTDTQYF,TGCGCCAGCAGTGAGACTAGCGGGGGCACAGATACGCAGTATTTT
NA,NA,TRBJ1-6,TRBV5-5,CASTETTVRNSPLHF,TGTGCCAGCACCGAAACGACAGTTCGCAATTCACCCCTCCACTTT
NA,NA,TRBJ2-5,TRBV7-2,CASSLGGQGQETQYF,TGTGCCAGCAGCTTAGGGGGGCAGGGCCAAGAGACCCAGTACTTC
few,TRBD1,TRBJ1-2,TRBV29-1,CSASQGADGYTF,TGCAGCGCTTCACAGGGGGCGGATGGCTACACCTTC
NA,NA,TRBJ1-3,TRBV28,CASSLGGQSSGNTIYF,TGTGCCAGCAGTTTAGGAGGCCAGTCCTCTGGAAACACCATATATTTT
NA,TRBD2,TRBJ2-1,TRBV7-8,CASSLDGRLAGDLFF,TGTGCCAGCAGCTTAGATGGCAGACTAGCGGGAGATCTGTTCTTC
once,NA,TRBJ2-7,TRBV11-1,CASSFSSGSGSYEQYF,TGTGCCAGCAGCTTTTCCTCGGGTAGCGGTTCCTACGAGCAGTACTTC
NA,NA,TRBJ1-4,TRBV9,CASSAPRDKRLLWEKLFF,TGTGCCAGCAGCGCCCCCCGGGACAAACGGCTCTTATGGGAAAAACTGTTTTTT
NA,NA,TRBJ2-5,TRBV5-8,CASSFRTYQETQYF,TGTGCCAGCAGCTTCCGGACTTACCAAGAGACCCAGTACTTC
NA,TRBD2,TRBJ2-5,TRBV29-1,CSVVPWTSGSGETQYF,TGCAGCGTTGTCCCCTGGACTAGCGGGAGTGGCGAGACCCAGTACTTC